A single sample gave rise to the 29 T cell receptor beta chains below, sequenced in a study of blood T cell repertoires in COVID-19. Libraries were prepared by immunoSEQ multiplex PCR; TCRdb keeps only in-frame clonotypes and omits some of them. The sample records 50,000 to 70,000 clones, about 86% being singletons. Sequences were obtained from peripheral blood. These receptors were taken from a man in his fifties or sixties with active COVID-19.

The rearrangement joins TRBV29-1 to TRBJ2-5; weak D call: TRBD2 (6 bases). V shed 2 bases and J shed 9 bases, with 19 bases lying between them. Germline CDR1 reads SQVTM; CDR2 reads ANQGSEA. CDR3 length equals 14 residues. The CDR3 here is CSVESGTPSMAQYF. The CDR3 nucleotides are TGCAGCGTTGAAAGTGGGACTCCCTCGATGGCCCAGTACTTC.

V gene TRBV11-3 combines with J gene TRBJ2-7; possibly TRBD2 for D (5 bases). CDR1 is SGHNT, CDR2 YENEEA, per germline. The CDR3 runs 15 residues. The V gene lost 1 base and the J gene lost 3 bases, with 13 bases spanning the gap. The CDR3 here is CASSLGLEAGYEQYV. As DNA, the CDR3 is TGTGCCAGCAGCTTAGGTCTTGAGGCGGGCTACGAGCAGTACGTC.

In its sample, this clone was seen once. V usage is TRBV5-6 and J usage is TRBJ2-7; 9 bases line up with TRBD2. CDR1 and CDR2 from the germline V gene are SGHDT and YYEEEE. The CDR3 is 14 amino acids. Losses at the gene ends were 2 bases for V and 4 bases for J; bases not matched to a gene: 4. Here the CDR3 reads CASSLVAGVYEQYV. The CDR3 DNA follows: TGTGCCAGCAGCTTAGTAGCGGGAGTTTACGAGCAGTACGTC.

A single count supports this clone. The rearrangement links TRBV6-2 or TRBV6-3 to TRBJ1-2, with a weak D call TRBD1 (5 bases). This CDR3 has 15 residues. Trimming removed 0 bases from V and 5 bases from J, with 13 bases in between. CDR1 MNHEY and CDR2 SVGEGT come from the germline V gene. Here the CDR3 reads CASSYSTGGLYGYTF. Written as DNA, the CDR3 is TGTGCCAGCAGTTACTCGACGGGGGGGTTATATGGCTACACCTTC.

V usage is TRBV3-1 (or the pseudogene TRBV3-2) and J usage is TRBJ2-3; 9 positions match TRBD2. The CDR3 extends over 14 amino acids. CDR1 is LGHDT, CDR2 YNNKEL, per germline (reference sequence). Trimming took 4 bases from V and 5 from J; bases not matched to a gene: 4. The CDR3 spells CASSRTSVGDTQYF. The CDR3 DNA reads TGTGCCAGCAGCCGGACTAGCGTTGGAGATACGCAGTATTTT.

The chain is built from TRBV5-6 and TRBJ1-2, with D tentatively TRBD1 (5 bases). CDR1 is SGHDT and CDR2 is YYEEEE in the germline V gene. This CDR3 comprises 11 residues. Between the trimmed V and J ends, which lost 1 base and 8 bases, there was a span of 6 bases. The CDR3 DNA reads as TGTGCCAGCAGCTTGACAGGCGGCTACACCTTC. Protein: CASSLTGGYTF.

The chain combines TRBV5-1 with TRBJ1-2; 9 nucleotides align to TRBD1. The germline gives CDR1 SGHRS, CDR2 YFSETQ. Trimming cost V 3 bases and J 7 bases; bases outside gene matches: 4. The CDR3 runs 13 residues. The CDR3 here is CASSSGQGGGYTF. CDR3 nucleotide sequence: TGCGCCAGCAGCTCGGGACAGGGTGGTGGCTACACCTTC. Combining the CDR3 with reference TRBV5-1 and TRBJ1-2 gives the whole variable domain KAGVTQTPRYLIKTRGQQVTLSCSPISGHRSVSWYQQTPGQGLQFLFEYFSETQRNKGNFPGRFSGRQFSNSRSEMNVSTLELGDSALYLCASSSGQGGGYTFGSGTRLTVV.

The CDR3 sequence is CASSQMAREKLFF. The CDR3 coding sequence is TGCGCCAGCAGCCAAATGGCGAGGGAAAAACTGTTTTTT. This chain joins TRBV4-1 and TRBJ1-4, with unresolved D. The CDR3 runs 13 residues. Germline CDR1 and CDR2: MGHRA and YSYEKL. Trimming removed 2 bases at V and 8 bases at J, with 9 bases between.

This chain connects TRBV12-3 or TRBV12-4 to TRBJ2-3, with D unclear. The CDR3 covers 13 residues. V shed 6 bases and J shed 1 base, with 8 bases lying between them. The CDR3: CASRPRGTDTQYF. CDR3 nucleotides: TGTGCCAGCAGACCCCGCGGCACAGATACGCAGTATTTT.

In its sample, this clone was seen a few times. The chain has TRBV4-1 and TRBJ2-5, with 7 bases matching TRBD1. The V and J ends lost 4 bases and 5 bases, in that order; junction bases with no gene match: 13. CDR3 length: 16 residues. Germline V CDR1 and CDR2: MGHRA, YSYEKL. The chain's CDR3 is CASSPRSSTGAETQYF. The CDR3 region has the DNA TGCGCCAGCAGCCCAAGATCCAGCACAGGGGCTGAGACCCAGTACTTC.

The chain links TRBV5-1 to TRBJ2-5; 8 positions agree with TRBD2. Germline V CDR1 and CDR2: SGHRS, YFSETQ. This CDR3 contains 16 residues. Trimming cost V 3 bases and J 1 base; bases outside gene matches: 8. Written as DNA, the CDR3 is TGCGCCAGCAGCTCAGGACTAGCTGGACTCCAAGAGACCCAGTACTTC. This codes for CASSSGLAGLQETQYF.

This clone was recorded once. The CDR3 loop is CASSSGQGVNYEQYV. The CDR3 nucleotides are TGCGCCAGCAGTTCTGGACAGGGGGTTAACTACGAGCAGTACGTC. The V call is TRBV5-1, the J call TRBJ2-7; 10 nucleotides match TRBD1. This CDR3 has 15 amino acids. J lost 3 bases, V lost 5 bases, and 8 bases had no gene match. Germline CDR1 is SGHRS and CDR2 is YFSETQ.

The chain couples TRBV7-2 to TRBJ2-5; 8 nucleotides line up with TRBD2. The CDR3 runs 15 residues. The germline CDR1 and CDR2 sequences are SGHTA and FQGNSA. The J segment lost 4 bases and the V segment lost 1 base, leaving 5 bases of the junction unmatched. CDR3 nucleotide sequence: TGTGCCAGCAGCTTAGGACTAGCGAACATAGAGACCCAGTACTTC. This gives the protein CASSLGLANIETQYF.

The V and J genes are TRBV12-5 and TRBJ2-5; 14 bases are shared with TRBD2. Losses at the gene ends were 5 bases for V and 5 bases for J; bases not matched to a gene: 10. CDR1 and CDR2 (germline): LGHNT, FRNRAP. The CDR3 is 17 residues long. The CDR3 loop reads CASGIGTSGRIGETQYF. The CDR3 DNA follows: TGTGCTAGTGGTATCGGGACTAGCGGGAGAATAGGGGAGACCCAGTACTTC. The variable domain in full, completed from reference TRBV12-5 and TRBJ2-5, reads DARVTQTPRHKVTEMGQEVTMRCQPILGHNTVFWYRQTMMQGLELLAYFRNRAPLDDSGMPKDRFSAEMPDATLATLKIQPSEPRDSAVYFCASGIGTSGRIGETQYFGPGTRLLVL.

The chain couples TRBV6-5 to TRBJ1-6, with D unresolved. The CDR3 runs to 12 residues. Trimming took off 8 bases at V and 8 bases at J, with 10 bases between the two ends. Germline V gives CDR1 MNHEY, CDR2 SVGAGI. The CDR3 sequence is CASRAGDSPLHF. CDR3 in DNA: TGTGCCAGCCGGGCGGGAGATTCACCCCTCCACTTT.

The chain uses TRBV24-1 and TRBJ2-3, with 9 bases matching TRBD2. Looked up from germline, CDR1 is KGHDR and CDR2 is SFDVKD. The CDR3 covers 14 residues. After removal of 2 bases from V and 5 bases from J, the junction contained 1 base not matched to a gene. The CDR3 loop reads CATSDSLAGDTQYF. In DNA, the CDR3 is TGTGCCACCAGTGATTCACTAGCGGGAGATACGCAGTATTTT.

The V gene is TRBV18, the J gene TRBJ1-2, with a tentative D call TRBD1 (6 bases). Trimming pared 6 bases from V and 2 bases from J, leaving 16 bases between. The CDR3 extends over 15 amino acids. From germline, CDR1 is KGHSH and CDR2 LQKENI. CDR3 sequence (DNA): TGTGCCAGCTCGCCTCCGACAGGCCCAAACTATGGCTACACCTTC. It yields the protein CASSPPTGPNYGYTF.

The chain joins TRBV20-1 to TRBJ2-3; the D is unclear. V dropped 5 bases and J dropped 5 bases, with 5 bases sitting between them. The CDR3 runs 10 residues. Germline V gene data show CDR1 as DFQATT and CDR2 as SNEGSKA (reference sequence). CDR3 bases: TGCAGTGCTCAGAAAGATACGCAGTATTTT. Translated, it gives CSAQKDTQYF.

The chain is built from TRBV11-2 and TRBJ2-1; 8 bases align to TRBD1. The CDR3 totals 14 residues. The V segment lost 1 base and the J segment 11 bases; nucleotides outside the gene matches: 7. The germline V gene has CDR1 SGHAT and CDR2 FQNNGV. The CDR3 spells CASSLASPGGKQFF. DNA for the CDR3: TGTGCCAGCAGCTTAGCTTCCCCAGGGGGCAAGCAGTTCTTC.

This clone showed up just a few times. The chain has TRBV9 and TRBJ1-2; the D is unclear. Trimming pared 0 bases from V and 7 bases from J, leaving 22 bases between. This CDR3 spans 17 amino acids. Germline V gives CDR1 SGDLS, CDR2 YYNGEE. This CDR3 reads CASSVEAPVFGGSGYTF. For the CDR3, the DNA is TGTGCCAGCAGCGTAGAGGCCCCGGTGTTCGGAGGGAGTGGCTACACCTTC.

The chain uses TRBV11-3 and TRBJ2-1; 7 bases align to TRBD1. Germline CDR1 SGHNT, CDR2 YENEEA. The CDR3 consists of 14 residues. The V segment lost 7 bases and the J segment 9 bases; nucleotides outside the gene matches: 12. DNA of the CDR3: TGTGCCAGCAAACCGACAGGGTCGAATCTTGAGCAGTTCTTC. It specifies CASKPTGSNLEQFF. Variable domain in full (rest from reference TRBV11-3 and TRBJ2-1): EAGVVQSPRYKIIEKKQPVAFWCNPISGHNTLYWYLQNLGQGPELLIRYENEEAVDDSQLPKDRFSAERLKGVDSTLKIQPAELGDSAVYLCASKPTGSNLEQFFGPGTRLTVL.

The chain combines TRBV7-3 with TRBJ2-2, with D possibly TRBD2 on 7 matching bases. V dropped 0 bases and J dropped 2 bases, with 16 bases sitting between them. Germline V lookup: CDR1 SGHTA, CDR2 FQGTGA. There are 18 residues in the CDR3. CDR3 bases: TGTGCCAGCAGCTTAACTCAGGCGGGGGCCATAAACACCGGGGAGCTGTTTTTT. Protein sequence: CASSLTQAGAINTGELFF. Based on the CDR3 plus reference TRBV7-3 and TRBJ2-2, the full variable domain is GAGVSQTPSNKVTEKGKYVELRCDPISGHTALYWYRQSLGQGPEFLIYFQGTGAADDSGLPNDRFFAVRPEGSVSTLKIQRTERGDSAVYLCASSLTQAGAINTGELFFGEGSRLTVL.

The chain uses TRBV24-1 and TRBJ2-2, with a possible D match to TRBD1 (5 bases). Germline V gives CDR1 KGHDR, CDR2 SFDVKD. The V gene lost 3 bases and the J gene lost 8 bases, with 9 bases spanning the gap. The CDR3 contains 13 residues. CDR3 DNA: TGTGCCACCAGTGATGCAGGGCTGGGGGAGCTGTTTTTT. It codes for CATSDAGLGELFF.

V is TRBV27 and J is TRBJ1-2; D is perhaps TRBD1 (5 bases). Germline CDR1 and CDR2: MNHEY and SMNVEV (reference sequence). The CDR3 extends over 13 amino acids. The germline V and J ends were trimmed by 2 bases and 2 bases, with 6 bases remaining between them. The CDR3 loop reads CASSLGGNYGYTF. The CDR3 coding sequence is TGTGCCAGCAGTTTAGGGGGGAACTATGGCTACACCTTC.

DNA for the CDR3: TGCAGTGCTAGCCCCGGGACTGAAGCTTTCTTT. This gives the protein CSASPGTEAFF. The chain carries TRBV20-1 and TRBJ1-1; D not resolved. The V end was cut by 3 bases, the J end by 5 bases, with 7 bases between. CDR3 size: 11 residues. CDR1 and CDR2 from the germline V gene are DFQATT and SNEGSKA (reference sequence).

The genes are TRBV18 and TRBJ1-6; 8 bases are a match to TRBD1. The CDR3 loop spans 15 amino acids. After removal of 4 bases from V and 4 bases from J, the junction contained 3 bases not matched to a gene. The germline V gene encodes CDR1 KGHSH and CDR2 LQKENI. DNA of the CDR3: TGTGCCAGCTCACTGGGACAGGTGTATAATTCACCCCTCCACTTT. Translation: CASSLGQVYNSPLHF.

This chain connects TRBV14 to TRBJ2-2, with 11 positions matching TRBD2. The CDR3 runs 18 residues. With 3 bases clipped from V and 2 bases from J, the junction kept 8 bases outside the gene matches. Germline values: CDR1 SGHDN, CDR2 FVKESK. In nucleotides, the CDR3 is TGTGCCAGCAGCCAGGGACGGGGACTAGCGGTTAACACCGGGGAGCTGTTTTTT. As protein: CASSQGRGLAVNTGELFF. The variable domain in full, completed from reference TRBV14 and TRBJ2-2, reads EAGVTQFPSHSVIEKGQTVTLRCDPISGHDNLYWYRRVMGKEIKFLLHFVKESKQDESGMPNNRFLAERTGGTYSTLKVQPAELEDSGVYFCASSQGRGLAVNTGELFFGEGSRLTVL.

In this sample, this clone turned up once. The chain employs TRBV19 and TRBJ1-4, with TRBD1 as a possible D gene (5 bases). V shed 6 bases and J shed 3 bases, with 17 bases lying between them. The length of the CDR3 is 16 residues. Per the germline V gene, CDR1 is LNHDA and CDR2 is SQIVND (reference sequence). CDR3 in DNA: TGTGCCAGTAGGCAGGACATAGGTACCCCTAATGAAAAACTGTTTTTT. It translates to CASRQDIGTPNEKLFF.

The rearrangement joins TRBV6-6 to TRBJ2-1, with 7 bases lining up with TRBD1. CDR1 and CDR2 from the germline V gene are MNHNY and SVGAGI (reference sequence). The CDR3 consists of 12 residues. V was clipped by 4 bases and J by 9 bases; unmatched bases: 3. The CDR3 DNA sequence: TGTGCCAGCAGTTTCCCAGGGGGTGAGCAGTTCTTC. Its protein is CASSFPGGEQFF.